The next 12 T cell receptor beta chains were all read from a single sample in a study of PD-1 blockade in classical Hodgkin lymphoma (dated by TCRdb to the early 2020s). The method behind the library was the immunoSEQ multiplex PCR assay. The immuneACCESS repertoire file appears here via TCRdb, limited to in-frame rearrangements. These files lack a portion of the clones; in checked studies, under half of the deficit traces to unresolved V genes, and the cause of the others is not known. For this sample the table gives about 43,000 clones, of which approximately 70% were detected only once. Of the sample, approximately 2.9% is held by the ten largest clones. The meaning of the sample's time point label: cycle 2 day 1 (C2D1) of nivolumab. All trial patients had relapsed after autologous stem cell transplantation, with cohorts A, B and C differing in prior brentuximab vedotin exposure. Sequences were derived from peripheral blood mononuclear cells (PBMCs), sampled before the second cycle of nivolumab. The receptors were sampled from a human donor with classical Hodgkin lymphoma.

The chain couples TRBV6-5 to TRBJ2-1, with 12 nucleotides matching TRBD2. Germline trimming cut 7 bases from V and 7 bases from J; bases unmatched to any gene: 5. The CDR3 runs 14 residues. In germline, CDR1 is MNHEY, CDR2 SVGAGI. The CDR3 nucleotides read TGTGCCAGCACCATCGGACTAGCGGGAAATGAGCAGTTCTTC. It yields the protein CASTIGLAGNEQFF.

This chain links TRBV7-2 with TRBJ1-2, with TRBD1 identical over 10 bases. V lost 3 bases and J lost 4; bases outside the gene matches: 8. The germline V gene has CDR1 SGHTA and CDR2 FQGNSA. The CDR3 runs to 16 residues. The CDR3 loop is CASSFPGQGPSYGYTF. CDR3 bases: TGTGCCAGCAGCTTTCCGGGACAGGGGCCTTCCTATGGCTACACCTTC.

This chain uses TRBV14 with TRBJ2-7, with D hard to call. The germline gives CDR1 SGHDN, CDR2 FVKESK. The V end lost 1 base, the J end lost 2 bases, and 12 bases lay between the germline ends. The CDR3 consists of 15 residues. For the CDR3, the DNA is TGTGCCAGCAGCCAAGTTTTGGGGAAGACCTACGAGCAGTACTTC. Translated, it gives CASSQVLGKTYEQYF.

This clone has a handful of counts. The J gene is TRBJ1-2, the V gene TRBV6-6, with D hard to call. Trimming pared 10 bases from V and 4 bases from J, leaving 16 bases between. The CDR3 loop spans 13 amino acids. CDR1 and CDR2 from the germline V gene are MNHNY and SVGAGI (reference sequence). CDR3 bases: TGTGCCACCTCAGTAGAGGATGTCTATGGCTACACCTTC. This encodes CATSVEDVYGYTF.

The genes are TRBV15 and TRBJ1-2; D call uncertain. With 3 bases removed from V and 0 bases from J, the gap between germline ends came to 14 bases. Germline CDR1 LNHNV, CDR2 YYDKDF (reference sequence). The CDR3 is 16 amino acids. CDR3 coding DNA: TGTGCCACCAGCAGGGTAACGGGGAGAGCTAACTATGGCTACACCTTC. Its translation is CATSRVTGRANYGYTF.

This sequence joins TRBV6-1 and TRBJ1-1; D uncertain. V lost 5 bases and J 13 bases, leaving 14 bases between the germline ends. The CDR3 length is 11 residues. The germline CDR1 and CDR2 sequences are MNHNS and SASEGT. CDR3 sequence (DNA): TGTGCCAGCAGTTTCGGTTTTTACGATTTCTTT. This sequence encodes CASSFGFYDFF.

This clone was recorded once. The V call is TRBV19, the J call TRBJ2-7, with D possibly TRBD1 on 7 matching bases. With 5 bases removed from V and 2 bases from J, the gap between germline ends came to 10 bases. In germline, CDR1 is LNHDA, CDR2 SQIVND (reference sequence). The CDR3 runs to 13 residues. CDR3 DNA sequence: TGTGCCAGTAGTCCAGGGGGGACCTACGAGCAGTACTTC. It encodes CASSPGGTYEQYF.

V is TRBV19 and J is TRBJ2-7; no clear D. The length of the CDR3 is 12 residues. V was cut by 6 bases and J by 3 bases, with 9 bases left in between. Germline V gives CDR1 LNHDA, CDR2 SQIVND (reference sequence). CDR3 nucleotide sequence: TGTGCCAGTAGACGCGGCCTCTACGAGCAGTACTTC. Protein sequence: CASRRGLYEQYF.

The chain couples TRBV5-1 to TRBJ2-2; 7 positions agree with TRBD2. CDR3 length: 14 amino acids. Germline assignment: CDR1 SGHRS and CDR2 YFSETQ. Losses at the gene ends were 9 bases for V and 3 bases for J; bases not matched to a gene: 8. The chain's CDR3 is CATKWGGDTGELFF. CDR3 in DNA: TGCGCCACCAAATGGGGAGGGGACACCGGGGAGCTGTTTTTT.

This chain connects TRBV6-5 to TRBJ2-1; a possible D gene is TRBD2 (7 bases). The V end lost 6 bases, the J end lost 5 bases, and 17 bases lay between the germline ends. CDR3 length: 15 amino acids. CDR1 and CDR2 from the germline V gene are MNHEY and SVGAGI. The CDR3 bases are TGTGCCAGCAGCCCGAGGCGGGGGCTTCACAATGAGCAGTTCTTC. Translating gives CASSPRRGLHNEQFF.

The chain uses TRBV28 and TRBJ1-2; TRBD1 is a possible D gene (5 bases). Germline assignment: CDR1 MDHEN and CDR2 SYDVKM. CDR3 size: 14 residues. Trimming removed 6 bases from V and 8 bases from J, with 19 bases in between. For the CDR3, the DNA is TGTGCCAGCAGCTTCGCGAGGGGCTCTCTGGGCTACACCTTC. It is translated as CASSFARGSLGYTF.

This chain uses TRBV13 with TRBJ2-1, with a possible D match to TRBD2 (6 bases). CDR3 length equals 14 residues. Germline assignment: CDR1 PRHDT and CDR2 FYEKMQ (reference sequence). Trimming pared 3 bases from V and 4 bases from J, leaving 10 bases between. The CDR3 DNA is TGTGCCAGCAGCTTGGGACTTACTTACAATGAGCAGTTCTTC. Its translation is CASSLGLTYNEQFF.